This TCR beta chain was captured in a study of T cells after yellow fever vaccination (dated 2019 in TCRdb). For the study in its entirety: Libraries from fractions with low cell numbers were prepared with the SMART-Seq v4 Ultra Low Input RNA kit. To follow T-cell clones before and after both primary and booster YFV17D yellow fever vaccination, bulk TCR alpha and beta repertoires underwent longitudinal sequencing. Two healthy male donors, one aged 18 to 29 and one aged 30 to 39 years, were included in the cohort. Blood samples were taken at several timepoints before and after primary and secondary immunization, and bulk PBMC replicates and cell subsets were isolated.

Points on this clonotype: Its antigen is unknown. The input lacks base qualities; no much larger clone sits a single base away.

Its CDR3 holds 15 amino acids, cysteine through phenylalanine. Of all the DNA, just the CDR3 is kept, 45 bases in frame from base 1. At the junction V is shortened by 5 bases and J by 8 bases, with 19 bases in between. CDR1 SGHTA and CDR2 FQGTGA were looked up in the germline V gene. On the study overall, not on this receptor specifically: After the booster, most clones that had expanded after primary vaccination were detected again (over 95% of CD4 and over 75% of CD8), suggesting broad maintenance of memory. A small fraction of clonotypes appeared in both the CD4 and CD8 compartments, likely as a result of convergent recombination. The secondary T-cell response was weaker than the primary response but faster, peaking on day 5 instead of day 15. Computational filtering was required because FACS-sorted repertoires could contain abundant contaminating clonotypes from the bulk population. The study included only two donors, which limits how far the findings can be generalized.

The treatment or condition label, read with the paper, signifies: live attenuated yellow fever vaccine strain. PBMCs were isolated from peripheral blood using a standard Ficoll-Paque protocol. CD4 and CD8 T-cell fractions were isolated with Dynabeads CD4 and CD8 positive selection kits. TriZol was used to extract RNA from bulk PBMCs, from CD4 and CD8 fractions, and from dextramer-positive and dextramer-negative fractions. TCR cDNA was synthesized by 5'RACE template switching, through which a universal primer site and unique molecular identifiers were introduced. Priming for cDNA synthesis came from both the TCR alpha and TCR beta constant segments. Library amplification involved two PCR steps, and the second step added sample barcodes and sequencing adapters. Sequencing of libraries was done on Illumina HiSeq 2500 (2x100 bp) or NovaSeq (2x150 bp). The study's own analysis went as follows. MIGEC handled demultiplexing of reads and collapsing into UMI consensus sequences, while MiXCR performed V(D)J alignment. Using edgeR on replicate PBMC samples, clonotypes were called vaccine-responding if FDR was below 0.01 and the log2 fold change was above 5 up to day 15. Each bulk clonotype was labeled CD4 or CD8 based on which sequenced repertoire, CD4 or CD8, contained the clonotype at higher abundance. The public reads were quality trimmed at Q25 with fastp and then assembled into clones with MiXCR by TCRdb, keeping productive beta chains. Every entry covers one CDR3 protein and lists the most common genes and DNA from its rows. The V and J calls and clone size are TCRdb's, not the authors'. The sample table shows about 74,000 distinct CDR3 sequences, and roughly 6.9% are seen once. Under 45% of the sample rests with the top ten.

The rearrangement combines TRBV7-3 with TRBJ2-1; TRBD2 is perhaps the D gene, given 7 matching bases. The sample was CD8+ T cells sorted from PBMCs, taken less than 6 days after the first yellow fever vaccination. This sequence originates from a man between 18 and 29 years old who received the YFV17D yellow fever vaccine. The CDR3 here reads CASSQAGPGGDEQFF. The nucleotides are TGTGCCAGCAGCCAAGCGGGGCCGGGGGGCGATGAGCAGTTCTTC.